The clone carrying this T cell receptor beta chain was found many times. The antigen remains undetermined. These data come from a study of T cells in Graves' hyperthyroidism and ophthalmopathy. General observations from the study: A model built on 13 V-J features separated ophthalmopathy from stable hyperthyroidism.

CDR3 length: 15 amino acids. Trimming took 10 bases from V and 0 from J; bases not matched to a gene: 11. Germline V CDR1 and CDR2: ENHRY, SYGVKD. Enrolled ophthalmopathy patients presented with a Clinical Activity Score of at least 3, a NOSPECS grade of at least 4, and disease duration under 3 months. Exclusion criteria comprised uncontrolled infection, other autoimmune disease, pregnancy or lactation. There were TCR beta CDR3 regions amplified from RNA transcripts. First-round RT-PCR with HTBI primers amplified the TCR CDR3 region. TCRdb reprocessed the multiplex PCR reads via MiXCR and lists one record per CDR3 protein. The sample has approximately 690,000 distinct CDR3 sequences, less than 25% seen once.

The receptor comes from a man aged 25 to 40 with Graves' ophthalmopathy. V usage is TRBV10-3 and J usage is TRBJ2-7; 8 nucleotides align to TRBD2. Sequences were obtained from blood. CDR3 protein: CATSQQAGVSYEQYF. CDR3 coding DNA: TGTGCCACGAGCCAGCAAGCGGGAGTCTCCTACGAGCAGTACTTC.